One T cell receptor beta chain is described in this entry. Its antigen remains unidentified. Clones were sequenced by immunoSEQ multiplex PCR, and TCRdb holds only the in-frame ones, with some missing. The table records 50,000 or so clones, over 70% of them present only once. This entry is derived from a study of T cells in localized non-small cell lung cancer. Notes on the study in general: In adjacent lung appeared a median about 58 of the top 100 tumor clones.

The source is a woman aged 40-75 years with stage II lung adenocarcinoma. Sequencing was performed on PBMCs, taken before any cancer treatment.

This chain's CDR3 is CASSGGQGPEPQHF. As DNA, the CDR3 is TGTGCCAGCAGTGGGGGACAGGGGCCCGAGCCCCAGCATTTT. This chain joins TRBV2 and TRBJ1-5; the match to TRBD1 covers 10 bases. This CDR3 has 14 residues. In germline, CDR1 is SNHLY, CDR2 FYNNEI. The junction had 5 bases not matched to a gene; V was cut back by 4 bases and J by 8 bases. Supplemented by reference TRBV2 and TRBJ1-5, the full variable domain reads EPEVTQTPSHQVTQMGQEVILRCVPISNHLYFYWYRQILGQKVEFLVSFYNNEISEKSEIFDDQFSVERPDGSNFTLKIRSTKLEDSAMYFCASSGGQGPEPQHFGDGTRLSIL.